This T cell receptor (beta chain) comes out of a study of graft-versus-host responses after intestinal transplantation. Turning to the study itself: Transplants given to recipients were multivisceral, liver-intestinal, or isolated intestinal. Once they had received anti-thymocyte globulin induction, all recipients took tacrolimus and steroids for approximately three years.

Clones were sequenced by immunoSEQ multiplex PCR, and TCRdb holds only the in-frame ones, with some missing. The table lists about 39,000 clones, 85% to 95% of them singletons. The clonotype originates from a human patient who received an intestinal transplant, so some T cells may come from the graft donor. The sample in question was PBMCs, obtained 734 days after intestinal transplantation.

The CDR3 DNA sequence: TGTGCCAGCAGTCCATTCAGGGACCCCACCGGGGAGCTGTTTTTT. Its protein is CASSPFRDPTGELFF. The gene calls are TRBV6-6 and TRBJ2-2; D is tentatively TRBD1 or TRBD2 (5 bases each). V lost 5 bases and J 4 bases, leaving 14 bases between the germline ends. The CDR3 runs 15 residues. Germline V CDR1 and CDR2: MNHNY, SVGAGI (reference sequence).